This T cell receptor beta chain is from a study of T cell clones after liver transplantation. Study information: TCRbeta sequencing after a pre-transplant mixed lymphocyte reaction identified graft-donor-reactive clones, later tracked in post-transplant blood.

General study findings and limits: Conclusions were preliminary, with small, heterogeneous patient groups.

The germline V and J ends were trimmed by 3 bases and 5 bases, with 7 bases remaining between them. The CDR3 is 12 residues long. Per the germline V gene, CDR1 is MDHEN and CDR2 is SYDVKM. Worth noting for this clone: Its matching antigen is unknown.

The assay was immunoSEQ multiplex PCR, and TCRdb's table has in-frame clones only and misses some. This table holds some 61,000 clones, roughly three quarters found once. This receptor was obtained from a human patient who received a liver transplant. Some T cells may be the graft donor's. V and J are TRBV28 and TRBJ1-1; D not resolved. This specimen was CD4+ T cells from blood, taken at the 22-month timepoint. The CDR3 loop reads CASSFPRTEAFF. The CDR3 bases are TGTGCCAGCAGTTTTCCGAGGACTGAAGCTTTCTTT.